The 5 T cell receptor beta chains given below trace back to one sample, sequenced in a study of T cell responses to AZD1222 COVID-19 vaccine. The repertoire was sequenced with immunoSEQ multiplex PCR; TCRdb's copy has only in-frame clones and lacks some. In the table there are 120,000 to 150,000 clones, about 88% of which are singletons. This sample comprised peripheral blood, obtained on day 0 of AZD1222 vaccination. Receptor source: an adult in good health.

The table lists this clone with a few counts. V is TRBV6-2 or TRBV6-3 and J is TRBJ1-5, with D perhaps matching TRBD1 (5 bases). V gave up 6 bases and J gave up 4 bases, with 31 bases separating them. The germline gives CDR1 MNHEY, CDR2 SVGEGT. This CDR3 has 20 amino acids. CDR3 in DNA: TGTGCCAGCAGCTATAACCGGTATCGGGGCCAGTCCTCAAGGAATCAGCCCCAGCATTTT. Amino acids: CASSYNRYRGQSSRNQPQHF.

The chain combines TRBV13 with TRBJ2-7; 15 bases line up with TRBD2. The CDR3 extends over 20 amino acids. V trimming: 4 bases; J trimming: 1 base; junction bases outside the gene matches: 14. The germline CDR1 and CDR2 sequences are PRHDT and FYEKMQ (reference sequence). The CDR3 loop reads CASSSKGGLAGGLPSYEQYF. In nucleotides, the CDR3 is TGTGCCAGCAGCTCCAAAGGAGGACTAGCGGGAGGGTTACCATCCTACGAGCAGTACTTC.

The rearrangement uses TRBV7-3 and TRBJ2-2; 12 bases match TRBD2. Looked up from germline, CDR1 is SGHTA and CDR2 is FQGTGA. V was clipped by 4 bases and J by 7 bases; unmatched bases: 1. CDR3 length: 14 amino acids. CDR3 amino acids: CASSSGLAGGELFF. The CDR3 DNA reads TGTGCCAGCAGCTCGGGACTAGCGGGCGGGGAGCTGTTTTTT.

V is TRBV4-1 and J is TRBJ2-7; D remains ambiguous. This CDR3 has 13 residues. V lost 4 bases to trimming and J lost 3 bases, with 10 bases between them. The germline gives CDR1 MGHRA, CDR2 YSYEKL. The CDR3 sequence: CASSLPLSYEQYF. DNA for the CDR3: TGCGCCAGCAGCCTGCCCTTAAGCTACGAGCAGTACTTC.

The rearrangement links TRBV7-2 to TRBJ2-5; TRBD1 matches 9 bases. CDR3 length equals 15 residues. J was trimmed by 4 bases and V by 3 bases; bases with no gene match: 6. Per the germline V gene, CDR1 is SGHTA and CDR2 is FQGNSA. CDR3 residues: CASSLTGQGGETQYF. Written as DNA, the CDR3 is TGTGCCAGCAGCTTGACGGGACAGGGAGGAGAGACCCAGTACTTC.